The sequence of this T cell receptor beta chain was determined in a study of blood T cell repertoires in COVID-19. Across the study: The United States, Italy and Spain provided the acute and convalescent COVID-19 samples. PBMCs, B-cell-depleted T cells, or T cells provided the cDNA or gDNA that made up the material.

The CDR3 extends over 15 amino acids. V lost 4 bases and J lost 4, with 12 bases in between. CDR1 is SGHNT, CDR2 YYREEE, per germline (reference sequence). Sequencing used immunoSEQ multiplex PCR; TCRdb keeps in-frame clones, though not all of them. The table shows about 130,000 clones, with around 85% occurring only once. This sequence joins TRBV5-4 and TRBJ2-6; D call uncertain. The receptor was derived from a man younger than 45 with COVID-19, enrolled during active disease. Sequenced material: peripheral blood. The DNA of the CDR3 is TGTGCCAGCAGCCCCCTCGCGGCCGGGGCCAACGTCCTGACTTTC. It yields the protein CASSPLAAGANVLTF. The full variable domain, in which reference TRBV5-4 and TRBJ2-6 provide the parts outside the CDR3, is ETGVTQSPTHLIKTRGQQVTLRCSSQSGHNTVSWYQQALGQGPQFIFQYYREEENGRGNFPPRFSGLQFPNYSSELNVNALELDDSALYLCASSPLAAGANVLTFGAGSRLTVL.